This paragraph reports one T cell receptor (beta chain). Its specificity is unknown. This sample is drawn from a study of shared clonotypes between healthy human individuals. As for the study in general: Each donor contributed plates that comprised three CD4 naive, three CD4 memory, two CD8 naive and one CD8 memory. Findings of the study overall: Rarefaction exposed incomplete sorted-subset sequencing despite large depth. Genetic and exposure-history diversity was limited by the small donor number.

TCRdb's table, derived via immunoSEQ multiplex PCR, lists solely in-frame clones and lacks some. The sample lists roughly 2,000,000 clones, approximately 94% occurring once. Naive CD8 cells, CD45RO-negative and positively selected for CCR7, excluded terminally differentiated effector memory CD45RA+ cells. This TCR was sampled from a man between 18 and 29 years old in good health. Sequenced: naive CD8+ T cells sorted from blood.

The CDR3 protein is CASSSNFPGPEAFF. The CDR3 nucleotides read TGTGCCAGCAGCTCCAATTTCCCAGGTCCCGAAGCTTTCTTT. V usage is TRBV7-9 and J usage is TRBJ1-1, with no clear D. CDR1 and CDR2 (germline): SEHNR, FQNEAQ (reference sequence). There are 14 residues in the CDR3. V gave up 4 bases and J gave up 8 bases, with 17 bases separating them.